A selection of T cell receptor beta chains follows, all from one sample in a study of T-cell reconstitution after alpha-beta-depleted transplantation in children. TCRdb called the PCR reads again in MiXCR, with one record for every CDR3 protein. Of fewer than 700,000 distinct CDR3 sequences in the sample, over 10% were seen once. The material sequenced was PBMCs, mostly from graft donor cells, taken 360 days after TCRalphabeta/CD19-depleted stem cell transplant. Receptor source: a male patient younger than 18 who had a stem cell transplant for acute myeloid leukemia, so the T cells may come from the graft donor. CDR3s include the opening cysteine and the closing phenylalanine or tryptophan. Fields, in order: J gene, clone size, D gene, V gene, CDR3 protein. A D gene is named only where the DNA matches it firmly. Size values are once, few and many counts, or a class for expanded clones, and some rows have none.

TRBJ2-3	-	-	TRBV10-3	CAISVYTDTQYF
TRBJ2-7	few	TRBD2	TRBV7-2	CASSPGTSLGEQYF
TRBJ1-1	few	-	TRBV19	CASSLEPELNTAFF
TRBJ1-6	-	TRBD1	TRBV28	CASSGWDSVVYNSPLHF
TRBJ1-4	few	TRBD1	TRBV18	CASSPPGQTNEKLFF
TRBJ2-7	-	-	TRBV14	CASSLLGFSYEQYF
TRBJ1-2	few	-	TRBV7-9	CASSSGSESAAGYGYTF
TRBJ2-5	-	-	TRBV2	CASGPDSGETQYF
TRBJ2-1	many	TRBD1	TRBV9	CASSARITGVHEQFF
TRBJ2-7	-	TRBD2	TRBV5-1	CASSSGLAGGPEQYF
TRBJ2-5	once	-	TRBV4-3	CASSQDRFLATGETQYF
TRBJ2-1	-	-	TRBV24-1	CATSDSQDRLPTYNEQFF
TRBJ2-7	few	TRBD1	TRBV9	CASSVGGQGYYEQYF
TRBJ2-7	-	TRBD1	TRBV12-3/TRBV12-4	CASSQGARTYEQYF
TRBJ2-7	few	-	TRBV12-3/TRBV12-4	CASSFAPSYEQYF
TRBJ2-3	many	-	TRBV20-1	CSAGTSSTDTQYF
TRBJ2-7	few	TRBD1	TRBV7-8	CASSTQDRGGYEQYF
TRBJ2-6	-	-	TRBV28	CASRLSEGLAGANVLTF
TRBJ2-1	few	TRBD2	TRBV7-3	CASSFSLSSSGINEQFF
TRBJ2-5	many	-	TRBV20-1	CSATIGGLGHQETQYF
TRBJ2-3	few	TRBD2	TRBV7-2	CASSLVHSGRTTDTQYF
TRBJ2-7	few	-	TRBV12-3/TRBV12-4	CASSRPGFSYEQYF
TRBJ2-5	-	-	TRBV7-3	CASSLMAYGTGETQYF
TRBJ2-7	many	TRBD2	TRBV7-9	CASSPQTSGSSEQYF
TRBJ2-2	-	-	TRBV12-5	CASGLVVGPFGGELFF
TRBJ2-7	few	TRBD2	TRBV15	CATSRDGRLAGSVYEQYF